This T cell receptor (beta chain) was recorded in a study of spatial heterogeneity in lung cancer (dated by TCRdb to about 2019). As for the study more broadly: More beta-chain than alpha-chain transcripts were consistently detected, likely reflecting higher beta-chain transcript abundance. In tumor regions, TCR transcript counts showed a strong correlation with a T cell transcriptional module score from matched bulk RNA-seq. In the raw uncorrected reads, each unique combination of TCR and UMI appeared on average more than ten times. In non-small cell lung cancer, the study made a quantitative comparison of TCR alpha and beta repertoires among multiple tumor regions, matched nontumor lung and blood. The study linked features of the TCR repertoire to counts of nonsynonymous mutations, which were determined by whole-exome sequencing of tumor tissue. Both alpha and beta chains were TCR-sequenced in samples taken at surgery, namely 220 tumor regions, around 64 matched nontumor lung samples and roughly 56 PBMC samples.

Points the paper makes about the study in general: The number of expanded intratumoral alpha and beta TCRs correlated with the tumor nonsynonymous mutation count. Additional single-cell paired TCR alpha and beta sequencing was considered necessary to confirm, at a functional level, the hypothesis that regional TCRs recognize regional mutations. TCR-seq coverage of tumor T cells was estimated to be only approximately 7% for alpha chains and roughly 14% for beta chains. Counts of ubiquitous and regional expanded TCRs were found to correlate with counts of ubiquitous and regional nonsynonymous mutations, respectively.

The sample's time point, from its label and the paper: sample taken at primary tumor resection. The donors were 70 or so patients from the lung TRACERx cohort who had early-stage, untreated non-small cell lung cancer. Whole RNA extracted from tumor and nontumor lung tissue, or from cryopreserved PBMC samples, was used for TCR sequencing without cell sorting. Only patients with enough RNA available from two or more tumor regions were chosen for TCR sequencing. Before selection, tumor and adjacent nontumor lung specimens were reviewed by a lung pathologist. CDR1 is given as MDHEN and CDR2 as SYDVKM, both from the germline V gene. Trimming at the junction amounts to 6 bases on V and 4 bases on J, and the germline ends lie 22 bases apart. From the cysteine through the phenylalanine, the CDR3 covers 17 amino acids. Just the 51-base CDR3 DNA is kept, in frame starting at base 1. This clonotype is identified as medium-sized (0.01 to 0.1%). Its cognate antigen has yet to be identified. No base quality information exists; no much larger clone differs at one position.

Libraries were constructed by 5' RACE. The data were produced on a NextSeq 500. To allow correction of PCR and sequencing errors, the TCR library protocol tagged every TCR cDNA molecule with a unique molecular identifier. The authors' pipeline ran thus. Decombinator tools were used for TCR identification, UMI-based error correction and CDR3 extraction. Expanded TCRs were defined as those above a frequency of 2 per 1,000, corresponding to the top 1% of the tumor frequency distribution. Expanded tumor TCRs statistically deemed absent (corrected P<0.05) from at least one tumor region were classed as regional, and all other expanded tumor TCRs were classed as ubiquitous. Each repertoire was subsampled 100 times to 5,000 TCRs, after which Renyi diversity was computed with the R vegan package. CDR3 similarity networks were built from amino acid triplet string-kernel similarity, with CDR3s being connected when pairwise similarity was above 0.82. The public sequencing data were trimmed at Q25 with fastp and processed into clonotypes with MiXCR by TCRdb, which kept only in-frame beta chains. CDR3 protein duplicates are merged, each entry listing the most common genes and DNA. What appears here as the V and J calls and clone size reflects TCRdb's work, not the paper's. The sample profile shows some 2,700 distinct CDR3 sequences; approximately 15% of them were found once. 7.1% of the sample lies in the top ten.

This TCR came from a female donor with early-stage non-small cell lung cancer. Here the chain combines TRBV28 and TRBJ1-3, and the D gene may be TRBD1, 6 bases matching. Material: lung tumor tissue, obtained at surgery. The CDR3: CASSWLQGSLWGNTIYF. Read as DNA, the sequence is TGTGCCAGCAGCTGGCTACAGGGTTCGCTATGGGGAAACACCATATATTTT.